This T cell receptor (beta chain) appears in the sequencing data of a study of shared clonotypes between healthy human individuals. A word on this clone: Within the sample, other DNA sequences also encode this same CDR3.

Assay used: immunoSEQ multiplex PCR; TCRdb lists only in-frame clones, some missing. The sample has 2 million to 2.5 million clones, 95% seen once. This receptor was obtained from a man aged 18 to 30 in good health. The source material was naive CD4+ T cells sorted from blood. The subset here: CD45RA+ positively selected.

In DNA, the CDR3 is TGCGCCAGCAGCTTGGAGCCAAATCAGCCCCAGCATTTT. Its translation: CASSLEPNQPQHF. The chain recombines TRBV5-1 with TRBJ1-5; no firm D call. The CDR3 totals 13 residues. Trimming took 0 bases from V and 4 from J, leaving 5 bases between them. In germline, CDR1 is SGHRS, CDR2 YFSETQ.